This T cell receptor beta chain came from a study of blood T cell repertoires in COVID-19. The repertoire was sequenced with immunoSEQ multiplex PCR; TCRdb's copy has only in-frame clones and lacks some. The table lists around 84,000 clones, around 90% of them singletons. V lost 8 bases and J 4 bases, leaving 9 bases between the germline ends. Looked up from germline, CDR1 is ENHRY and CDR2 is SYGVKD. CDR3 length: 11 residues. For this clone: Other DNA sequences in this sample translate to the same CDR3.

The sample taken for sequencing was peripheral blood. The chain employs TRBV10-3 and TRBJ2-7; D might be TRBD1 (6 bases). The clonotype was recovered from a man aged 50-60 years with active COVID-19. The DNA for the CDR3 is TGTGCCATCGGACAGACGTACGAGCAGTACTTC. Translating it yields CAIGQTYEQYF.